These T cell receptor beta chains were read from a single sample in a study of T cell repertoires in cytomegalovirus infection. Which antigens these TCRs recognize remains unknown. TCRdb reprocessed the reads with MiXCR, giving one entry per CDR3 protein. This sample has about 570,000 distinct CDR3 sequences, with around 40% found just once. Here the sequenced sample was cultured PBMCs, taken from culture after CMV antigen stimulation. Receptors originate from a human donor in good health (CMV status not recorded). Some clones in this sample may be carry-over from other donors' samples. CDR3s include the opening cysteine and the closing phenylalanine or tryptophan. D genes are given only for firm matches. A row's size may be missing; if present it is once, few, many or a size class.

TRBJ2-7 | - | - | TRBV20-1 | CSAAQGGDYEQYF | TGCAGTGCAGCCCAAGGTGGAGACTACGAGCAGTACTTC
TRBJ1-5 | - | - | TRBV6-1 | CASSYGGNSNQPQHF | TGTGCCAGCTCCTACGGGGGAAATAGCAATCAGCCCCAGCATTTT
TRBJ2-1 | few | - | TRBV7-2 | CASSLSGREFSEQFF | TGTGCCAGCAGCTTGAGCGGTCGGGAGTTTAGTGAGCAGTTCTTC
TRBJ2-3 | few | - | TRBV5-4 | CASSLFGNSGSTQYF | TGTGCCAGCAGCTTGTTTGGTAATTCAGGGAGTACGCAGTATTTT
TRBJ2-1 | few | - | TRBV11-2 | CASSLEGGLRYEQFF | TGTGCCAGCAGCTTAGAAGGGGGACTTAGATATGAGCAGTTCTTC
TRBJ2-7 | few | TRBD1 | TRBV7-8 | CASSSDRASFYEQYF | TGTGCCAGCAGCTCGGACAGGGCGAGTTTCTACGAGCAGTACTTC
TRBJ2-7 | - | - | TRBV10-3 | CAIGGRATYEQYF | TGTGCCATCGGTGGGCGGGCCACCTACGAGCAGTACTTC
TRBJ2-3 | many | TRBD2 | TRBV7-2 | CASSLTHSAGEQYF | TGTGCCAGCAGCTTGACACACTCGGCGGGGGAGCAGTATTTT
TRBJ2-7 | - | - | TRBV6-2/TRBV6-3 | CASSPHYLQIDRNYEQYF | TGTGCCAGCAGTCCCCATTACCTTCAAATCGACAGAAACTACGAGCAGTACTTC
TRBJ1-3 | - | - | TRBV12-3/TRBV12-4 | CASTLTRPESGNTIYF | TGTGCCAGCACCCTAACAAGGCCCGAATCTGGAAACACCATATATTTT
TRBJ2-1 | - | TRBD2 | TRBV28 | CASSFTRTSGGPRSSYNEQFF | TGTGCCAGCAGTTTCACCCGGACTAGCGGGGGTCCCAGGAGCTCCTACAATGAGCAGTTCTTC
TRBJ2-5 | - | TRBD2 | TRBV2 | CASSISGGLTQYF | TGTGCCAGCAGCATTAGCGGGGGCCTGACCCAGTACTTC
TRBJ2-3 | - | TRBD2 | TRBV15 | CATRGGGGRNTQYF | TGTGCCACCAGGGGTGGCGGGGGACGGAATACGCAGTATTTT
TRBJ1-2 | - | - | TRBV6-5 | CASSRWGTGHGYTF | TGTGCCAGCAGTAGGTGGGGTACGGGGCATGGCTACACCTTC
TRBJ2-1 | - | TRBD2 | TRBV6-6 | CASSYSRRGAGYNEQFF | TGTGCCAGCAGTTACTCCAGGCGGGGGGCGGGTTACAATGAGCAGTTCTTC
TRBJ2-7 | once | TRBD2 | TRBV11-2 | CASRPSGRKSHEQYF | TGTGCCAGCAGACCAAGCGGGAGAAAGTCCCACGAGCAGTACTTC
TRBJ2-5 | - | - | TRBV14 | CASSQKTRLGETQYF | TGTGCCAGCAGCCAAAAGACTCGACTGGGAGAGACCCAGTACTTC
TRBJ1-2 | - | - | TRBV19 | CASRTDIYGYTF | TGTGCCAGTAGGACGGACATTTATGGCTACACCTTC
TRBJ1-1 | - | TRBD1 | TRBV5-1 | CASRTGQANTEAFF | TGCGCCAGCAGGACGGGACAGGCGAACACTGAAGCTTTCTTT
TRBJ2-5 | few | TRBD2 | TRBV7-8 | CASSPGTRTTQYF | TGTGCCAGCAGCCCCGGGACTAGGACGACCCAGTACTTC
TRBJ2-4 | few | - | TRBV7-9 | CASSLPGHVGSF | TGTGCCAGCAGCTTACCGGGACACGTCGGTAGCTTC
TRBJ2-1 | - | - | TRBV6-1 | CASSYDGLPLGFPQFF | TGTGCCAGCAGTTATGATGGACTGCCTCTGGGGTTTCCTCAGTTCTTC
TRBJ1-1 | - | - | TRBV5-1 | CASTLEGNTEAFF | TGCGCCAGCACCTTGGAGGGGAACACTGAAGCTTTCTTT
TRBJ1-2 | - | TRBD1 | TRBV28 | CASRRRAPQGGGYTF | TGTGCCAGCCGGCGAAGGGCCCCTCAGGGGGGTGGCTACACCTTC
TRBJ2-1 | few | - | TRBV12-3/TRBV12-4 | CASSPPSGLNNEQFF | TGTGCCAGCAGTCCCCCTTCAGGGCTCAACAATGAGCAGTTCTTC
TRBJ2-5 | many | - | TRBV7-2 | CASSPRPQGQTQYF | TGTGCCAGCAGCCCCCGCCCTCAGGGACAGACCCAGTACTTC
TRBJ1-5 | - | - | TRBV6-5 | CASSPRPFTLTNQPQHF | TGTGCCAGCAGTCCGAGACCCTTTACACTTACCAATCAGCCCCAGCATTTT
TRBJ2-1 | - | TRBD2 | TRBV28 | CASTSVPSGGPRGNEQFF | TGTGCCAGCACTAGTGTCCCTAGCGGGGGACCCCGGGGCAATGAGCAGTTCTTC
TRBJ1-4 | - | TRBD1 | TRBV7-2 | CASSWRDRAEKLFF | TGTGCCAGCAGCTGGCGGGACAGGGCAGAAAAACTGTTTTTT
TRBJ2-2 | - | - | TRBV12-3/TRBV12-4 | CASSSYTGPTGELFF | TGTGCCAGCAGTTCATACACAGGTCCGACCGGGGAGCTGTTTTTT